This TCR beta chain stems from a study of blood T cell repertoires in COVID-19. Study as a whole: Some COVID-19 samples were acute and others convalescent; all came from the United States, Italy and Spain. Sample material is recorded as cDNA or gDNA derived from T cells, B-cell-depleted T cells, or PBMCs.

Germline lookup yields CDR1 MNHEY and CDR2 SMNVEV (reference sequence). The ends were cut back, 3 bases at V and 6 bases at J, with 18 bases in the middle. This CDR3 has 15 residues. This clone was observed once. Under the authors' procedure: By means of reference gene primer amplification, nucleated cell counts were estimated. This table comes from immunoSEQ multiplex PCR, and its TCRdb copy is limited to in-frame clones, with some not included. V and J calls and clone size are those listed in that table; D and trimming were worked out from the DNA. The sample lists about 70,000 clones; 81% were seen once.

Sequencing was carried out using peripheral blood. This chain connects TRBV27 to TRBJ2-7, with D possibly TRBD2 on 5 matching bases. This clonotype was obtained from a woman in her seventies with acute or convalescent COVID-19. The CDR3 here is CASSFEGRPLREQYF. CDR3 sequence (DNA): TGTGCCAGCAGTTTTGAGGGCAGGCCCTTGCGCGAGCAGTACTTC.